This T cell receptor (beta chain) was obtained from a study of blood T cell repertoires in COVID-19. The length of the CDR3 is 13 residues. The V gene end was trimmed by 4 bases and the J gene end by 7 bases; junction bases not matched to a gene: 3. This clone was picked up one time. Profiled with immunoSEQ multiplex PCR; TCRdb holds only in-frame clones, not every one. The data show about 47,000 clones, nearly 90% seen once. This chain connects TRBV12-3 or TRBV12-4 to TRBJ1-3; 8 bases match TRBD1. The source is a man in his fifties with active COVID-19. Sample: peripheral blood. The CDR3 region is CASSSGQGNTIYF. The DNA for the CDR3 is TGTGCCAGCAGTTCCGGACAGGGTAACACCATATATTTT.